The source of this T cell receptor (beta chain) is a study of early T cells in non-severe SARS-CoV-2 infection. The sample holds many counts of this clonotype. Tagging with unique molecular identifiers was applied to individual cDNA molecules. In TCRdb, the 5' RACE reads were re-called with MiXCR into one record per CDR3 protein. Here the sample spans 55,000 to 85,000 distinct CDR3 sequences, roughly 10% being singletons. The germline V gene has CDR1 ENHRY and CDR2 SYGVKD. Trimming pared 8 bases from V and 0 bases from J, leaving 11 bases between. CDR3 length: 15 amino acids. The chain is built from TRBV10-3 and TRBJ2-6, with D uncertain. The specimen comprised whole blood, sampled at baseline. The receptor was derived from an adult who was a healthcare worker with PCR-confirmed SARS-CoV-2 infection or an uninfected control (not recorded which). In nucleotides, the CDR3 is TGTGCCATCGGCAAGGCGGACTCTGGGGCCAACGTCCTGACTTTC. Translating gives CAIGKADSGANVLTF.